The clone carrying this T cell receptor beta chain was counted ten times or more. The antigen remains unidentified. Profiling that covered TCR beta VDJ and CDR3 relied on genomic DNA as its template. TCRdb ran MiXCR on the reads and lists one entry per CDR3 protein. Among 200,000 to 250,000 distinct CDR3 sequences listed, around half were seen once. The data stem from a study of CD8+CD57+ T cells in acquired aplastic anemia. Study-level background: Recorded DNA amounts for sorted CD4+ and CD8+ cells had an average of 3.2 ug. The study's findings and limits: Patients and controls turned out to have 25 to 30 CD8+ CDR3 sequences in common.

The length of the CDR3 is 14 residues. V lost 3 bases and J lost 5; bases outside the gene matches: 5. Germline V gives CDR1 SGHTA, CDR2 FQGNSA. It was patients with CD8+CD57+ cell expansion by flow cytometry who were chosen for sequencing. This sequence originates from a human donor with aplastic anemia. The sequenced material came from sorted CD4+, CD8+, or CD8+CD57+ T cells (not recorded which) from PBMCs. The gene calls are TRBV7-2 and TRBJ1-1, with TRBD1 identical over 8 bases. The CDR3 nucleotides read TGTGCCAGCAGCTTCCAGGGGGCGCGTACTGAAGCTTTCTTT. Translating it yields CASSFQGARTEAFF.